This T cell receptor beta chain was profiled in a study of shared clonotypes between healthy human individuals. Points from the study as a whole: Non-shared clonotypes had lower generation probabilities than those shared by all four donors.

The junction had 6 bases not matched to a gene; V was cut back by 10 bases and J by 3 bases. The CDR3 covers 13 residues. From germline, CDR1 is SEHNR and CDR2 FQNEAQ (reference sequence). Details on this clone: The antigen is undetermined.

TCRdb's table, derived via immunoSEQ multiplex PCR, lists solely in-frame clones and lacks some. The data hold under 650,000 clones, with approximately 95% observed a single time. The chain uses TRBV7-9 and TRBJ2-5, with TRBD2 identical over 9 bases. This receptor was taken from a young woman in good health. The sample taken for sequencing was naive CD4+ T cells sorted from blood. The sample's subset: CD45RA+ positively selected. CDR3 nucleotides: TGTGCCATCCGGACTAGCGCAAAAGAGACCCAGTACTTC. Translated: CAIRTSAKETQYF.